This record looks at one T cell receptor beta chain sequence and its context. The data derive from a study of blood T cell repertoires in COVID-19. Study summary: Sample material is recorded as cDNA or gDNA derived from T cells, B-cell-depleted T cells, or PBMCs.

The CDR3 is 16 amino acids. Under the authors' procedure: Amplified reference gene primers provided the basis for estimating nucleated cell counts. The method was immunoSEQ multiplex PCR; TCRdb's version includes in-frame clones alone and lacks a portion of them. V and J calls plus clone size are reproduced from that table; the DNA served to infer D and trimming. The data hold 200,000 to 250,000 clones, with approximately 86% observed a single time. The age range of participants was about 18 to 95 years, with residence in about two dozen US areas. Assignment of participants to cohorts was predicated upon participant-reported clinical history.

Sequenced material: PBMCs or T cells enriched from blood (not recorded which). The TCR originated in a woman aged 25-40 years with acute COVID-19. The chain carries TRBV21-1 and TRBJ2-1; the table's D call, TRBD1, has no DNA check behind it. TRBV21-1 is annotated as a pseudogene. CDR3 protein: CASSKVPVLRGCEQFF. The CDR3 nucleotides read TGTGCCAGCAGCAAAGTCCCCGTTTTGAGGGGGTGTGAGCAGTTCTTC.